This T cell receptor beta chain was recorded in a study of shared clonotypes between healthy human individuals (dated by TCRdb to about 2020). The study in broad terms: The cohort included a few men and a couple of women between 18 and 49 years of age. The study deeply sequenced blood TCR repertoires of roughly five healthy adults to estimate repertoire size and the extent of clonotype sharing between individuals. To increase sequencing depth and limit assay-specific biases, TCR repertoire library preparation and sequencing were carried out by different laboratories using diverse techniques. Leukapheresis yielded between about 0.85 and 9.5 billion PBMCs per donor. Overall results and qualifications from the work: Because the study included a small number of donors, the genetic and exposure-history diversity represented was limited. Pairwise subsampling indicated that sequencing depth was expected to affect the degree of clonotype sharing among donors. Sampling was limited to blood, and TCR repertoires in tissue likely differ from TCR repertoires in blood.

TCR CDR3 regions were amplified from genomic DNA by multiplex PCR using the deep immunoSEQ assay. Extracted genomic DNA from each cell subset was distributed evenly across all wells of several immunoSEQ 96-well plates, and each plate was treated as a replicate. For unsorted PBMC, each replicate PCR was loaded with roughly 270 ng genomic DNA, equivalent to 25,000 to 35,000 T cell genomes. Unsorted PBMC genomic DNA was sequenced across ten immunoSEQ deep assay plates. Purified libraries were measured with a Qubit 3.0 fluorometer, size-checked on a Bioanalyzer 2100, and measured again with the KAPA Library Quantification kit. Each immunoSEQ 96-well plate was sequenced on its own single-read 150-cycle Illumina NextSeq 550 flow cell. In the authors' own workflow: Because the immunoSEQ output included only junctional sequences and no quality scores, the filtering could not be the same as the filtering used for full-length reads. Sequences were annotated with PyIR, a Python wrapper for IgBLAST v1.9, and V/J genes and CDR3 were assigned using IMGT germline references. Reads were filtered out if the reads had weak V/J assignments (E-value above 1e-6), no CDR3, stop codons, out-of-frame junctions, or ambiguous translated residues. V3J clonotypes were defined by identical inferred V gene, J gene, and CDR3 amino acid sequence. The percentage overlap between two repertoires was calculated by dividing the number of shared unique clonotypes by the size of the smaller repertoire. RTK rarefaction, the Chao1 estimator, and Recon v2.1 estimates of unobserved clonotypes were used to assess repertoire richness. Not all clones reach the TCRdb copy of this immuneACCESS table, which keeps in-frame sequences only. Checked studies attribute under half of the gap to unresolved V genes and leave the rest unexplained. The V and J calls and clone size are taken from that table; D and trimming were inferred from the DNA. The sample profile shows fewer than 700,000 clones; around 81% of them were found once. More than 10% of the sample rests with the top ten.

Donors were healthy HIV-negative adults with no recently reported acute infections or vaccinations. All donors were Caucasian adults living in Nashville, Tennessee, USA. For unsorted samples, approximately 84 million PBMCs were counted, and genomic DNA was extracted using the QIAamp DNA Blood Mini kit. Blood was collected by leukapheresis, and PBMCs were isolated by Ficoll-Histopaque density gradient centrifugation and then cryopreserved in liquid nitrogen vapor phase. On this clone itself: What this receptor recognizes is not known. It has no much larger one-base neighbor in the sample; base qualities were not kept.

The TCR comes from a middle-aged woman in good health. Some clones in this sample may be carry-over from other donors' samples. What was sequenced was PBMCs.

At the DNA level, the sequence is TGTGCCAGTAAAGGGCTCAGAACCGGGGAGCTGTTTTTT. Translation gives CASKGLRTGELFF. The rearrangement joined TRBV19 to TRBJ2-2, with the D gene not confidently named. The CDR3 runs 13 amino acids, cysteine and phenylalanine included. Only the CDR3 DNA is retained, 39 bases long and in frame from the first base. The germline V gene (reference sequence) gives CDR1 as LNHDA and CDR2 as SQIVND. The V end loses 7 bases and the J end loses 5 bases, and a stretch of 11 bases separates them.